These 9 T cell receptor beta chains came from one sample sequenced in a study of blood T cells in healthy people across ages. PCR was performed a second time for about 6 to 11 cycles using a sample-barcoded 5' primer and a J-beta primer mix. TCRdb passed the 5' RACE reads through MiXCR, listing each CDR3 protein once. This sample carries 1 million or so distinct CDR3 sequences, 20% to 25% of them seen once, and the ten largest clones take less than 0.85%. These same records also appear under a second study, on T cells of mothers and their children.

The sequencing sample was made of blood. These receptors were obtained from a girl under 10 years old in good health.

The genes are TRBV28 and TRBJ2-7; D perhaps matches TRBD2 (6 bases). V was shortened by 3 bases and J by 0 bases, with 12 bases between the two germline ends. CDR1 and CDR2 (germline): MDHEN, SYDVKM. This CDR3 contains 15 residues. CDR3 nucleotides: TGTGCCAGCAGTTTCGAGCTCGGGAGCTCCTACGAGCAGTACTTC. Translating it yields CASSFELGSSYEQYF.

This clonotype has only a few counts. V is TRBV4-3 and J is TRBJ2-4; D not resolved. The CDR3 is 15 amino acids. V was cut by 4 bases and J by 1 base, with 11 bases left in between. Germline CDR1 reads LGHNA; CDR2 reads YSLEER. The CDR3, as DNA: TGCGCCAGCAGCCCCGGGCGGATGGCCAAAAACATTCAGTACTTC. As protein: CASSPGRMAKNIQYF.

This clonotype showed up just a few times. Just one base apart from a much larger clone, this may be a read error. The chain uses TRBV7-9 and TRBJ2-7; D ambiguous. The V gene's germline CDR1 is SEHNR and CDR2 FQNEAQ (reference sequence). This CDR3 region has 12 residues. Trimming shortened V by 4 bases and J by 12 bases, and 16 bases separated the two germline ends. The CDR3 loop reads CASSSGNRVRYF. CDR3 DNA sequence: TGTGCCAGCAGCTCCGGAAACCGTGTCAGGTACTTC. Combining the CDR3 with reference TRBV7-9 and TRBJ2-7 gives the whole variable domain DTGVSQNPRHKITKRGQNVTFRCDPISEHNRLYWYRQTLGQGPEFLTYFQNEAQLEKSRLLSDRFSAERPKGSFSTLEIQRTEQGDSAMYLCASSSGNRVRYFGPGTRLTVT.

This clonotype has only a few counts. This chain uses TRBV6-1 with TRBJ1-5; TRBD1 aligns across 12 bases. Germline CDR1 MNHNS, CDR2 SASEGT. The CDR3 loop spans 16 amino acids. V lost 7 bases to trimming and J lost 8 bases; unmatched junction nucleotides: 12. The CDR3 reads CASTSPGTGGLKPQHF. The CDR3 nucleotides are TGTGCCAGCACTTCCCCCGGGACAGGGGGCTTAAAGCCCCAGCATTTT.

V usage is TRBV7-9 and J usage is TRBJ2-1, with D unresolved. CDR3 length equals 13 residues. The germline V gene encodes CDR1 SEHNR and CDR2 FQNEAQ (reference sequence). V was trimmed by 8 bases and J by 5 bases, leaving 13 bases between them. The CDR3 region has the DNA TGTGCCAGCGTAAAAACACCTAACAATGAGCAGTTCTTC. It yields the protein CASVKTPNNEQFF.

This chain uses TRBV7-2 with TRBJ2-5, with 11 bases aligning to TRBD2. This CDR3 region has 16 residues. The germline CDR1 and CDR2 sequences are SGHTA and FQGNSA. The J segment lost 5 bases and the V segment lost 5 bases, leaving 10 bases of the junction unmatched. In nucleotides, the CDR3 is TGTGCCAGCAGCCTACCGCTAGCGGGAGGAAGGGAGACCCAGTACTTC. It is translated as CASSLPLAGGRETQYF.

This clonotype was recorded a few times. This sequence joins TRBV29-1 and TRBJ1-1; tentatively, D is TRBD1 (6 bases). This CDR3 region has 12 residues. CDR1 and CDR2 (germline): SQVTM, ANQGSEA. CDR3 DNA sequence: TGCAGTTTGGAGGGGGTGAACACTGAAGCTTTCTTT. This gives the protein CSLEGVNTEAFF.

This chain connects TRBV6-5 to TRBJ1-1; no reliable D call. Germline assignment: CDR1 MNHEY and CDR2 SVGAGI. Trimming took off 0 bases at V and 7 bases at J, with 6 bases between the two ends. CDR3 size: 12 residues. CDR3 in amino acids: CASSYSGSEAFF. CDR3 coding DNA: TGTGCCAGCAGTTACTCGGGGAGTGAAGCTTTCTTT.

In this sample, this clonotype turned up a few times. The chain combines TRBV2 with TRBJ1-5, with D tentatively TRBD1 (6 bases). The CDR3 is made up of 17 amino acids. The germline gives CDR1 SNHLY, CDR2 FYNNEI. Trimming removed 4 bases from V and 2 bases from J, with 18 bases in between. CDR3 coding DNA: TGTGCCAGCAGTGTTCTAGTTGAACAGGGCGGCAATCAGCCCCAGCATTTT. This codes for CASSVLVEQGGNQPQHF.